This T cell receptor (beta chain) appears in the sequencing data of a study of CD8+CD57+ T cells in acquired aplastic anemia. Patients selected for sequencing had displayed CD8+CD57+ cell expansion by flow cytometry. There was no therapy given to any patient before the blood sampling took place. CDR1 and CDR2 from the germline V gene are SGHAT and FQDESV (reference sequence). Trimming cost V 5 bases and J 0 bases, with 23 bases left between them. The CDR3 runs 19 residues. TCR beta VDJ and CDR3 profiling used genomic DNA as template. From the reads, TCRdb called clonotypes with MiXCR, one entry per CDR3 protein. The data show under 500,000 distinct CDR3 sequences, roughly a third seen once.

Source material: sorted CD4+, CD8+, or CD8+CD57+ T cells (not recorded which) from PBMCs. The chain links TRBV11-1 to TRBJ1-3; D possibly corresponds to TRBD1 (6 bases). The TCR was taken from a human donor with aplastic anemia. The CDR3 DNA reads as TGTGCCAGCAGCGTTAGTCGAGCGACAGGCTCCGACTCTGGAAACACCATATATTTT. Encoded protein: CASSVSRATGSDSGNTIYF.